This TCR beta chain was documented in a study of cytomegalovirus exposure and HLA in healthy donors. Overall study findings and caveats: Cytomegalovirus status, reportedly, was diagnosed with high specificity and sensitivity by the classifier.

The donors were in the roughly 110-subject validation cohort, distinct from the approximately 670-subject first cohort. Repertoires were generated with immunoSEQ multiplex PCR, while TCRdb's copy carries only in-frame clones and drops some. The sample carries under 200,000 clones, about 80% recorded once. As for this clone: The antigen remains unidentified.

The CDR3 is 12 amino acids. The V and J ends lost 8 bases and 3 bases respectively, with 11 bases between them. Looked up from germline, CDR1 is MDHEN and CDR2 is SYDVKM. The origin of this receptor is a man younger than 35 in good health and CMV-seropositive. The genes are TRBV28 and TRBJ2-7; D may be TRBD1 (5 bases). Sequencing input: PBMCs. The CDR3 spells CASRQGVYEQYF. CDR3 DNA sequence: TGTGCCAGCCGTCAGGGTGTCTACGAGCAGTACTTC.